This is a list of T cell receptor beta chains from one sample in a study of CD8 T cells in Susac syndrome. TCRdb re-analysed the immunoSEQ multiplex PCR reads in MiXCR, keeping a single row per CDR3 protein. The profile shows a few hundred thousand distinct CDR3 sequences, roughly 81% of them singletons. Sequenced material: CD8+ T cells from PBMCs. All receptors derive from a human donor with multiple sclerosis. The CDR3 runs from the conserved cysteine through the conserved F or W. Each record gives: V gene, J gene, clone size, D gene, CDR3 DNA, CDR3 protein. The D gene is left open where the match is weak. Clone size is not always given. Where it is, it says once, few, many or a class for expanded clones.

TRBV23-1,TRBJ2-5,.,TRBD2,TGCGCCAGCAGTCACCCGGGACTAGCGGGAAAGCAAGAGACCCAGTACTTC,CASSHPGLAGKQETQYF
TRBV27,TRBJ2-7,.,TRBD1,TGTGCCAGCAGGGTCCGGGACAGGGCCCACGAGCAGTACTTC,CASRVRDRAHEQYF
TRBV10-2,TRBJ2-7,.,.,TGCGCCAGCAGTGGTTTGGGGGACCTCGGGGAGCAGTACTTC,CASSGLGDLGEQYF
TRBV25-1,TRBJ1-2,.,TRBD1,TGTGCCAGCAGCGACGGACAGGGAAGGATCTCGGATGGCTACACCTTC,CASSDGQGRISDGYTF
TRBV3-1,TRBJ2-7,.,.,TGTGCCAGCAGCCAAGATTTGGGGAACTCCTACGAGCAGTACTTC,CASSQDLGNSYEQYF
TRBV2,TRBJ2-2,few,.,TGTGCCAGCAGTGAAGGGCAGCACGACACCGGGGAGTTGTTTTTT,CASSEGQHDTGELFF
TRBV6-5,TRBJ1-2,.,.,TGTGCCAGCAGTTACTCGGGGAATAACTATGGCTACACCTTC,CASSYSGNNYGYTF
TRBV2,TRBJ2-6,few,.,TGTGCCAGCAGTGCGTGGCGGAGGGGCTCTGGGGCCAACGTCCTGACTTTC,CASSAWRRGSGANVLTF
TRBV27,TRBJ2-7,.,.,TGTGCCAGCAGTTTAAATGTTCTAGCGACAGTATACGAGCAGTACTTC,CASSLNVLATVYEQYF
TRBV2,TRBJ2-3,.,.,TGTGCCAGCAGTCCACCTCCTCAGAACAGGGGCACAGATACGCAGTATTTT,CASSPPPQNRGTDTQYF
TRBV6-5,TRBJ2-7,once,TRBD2,TGTGCCAGCAGTTACAGTATCGGGACTATGAACTACGAGCAGTACTTC,CASSYSIGTMNYEQYF
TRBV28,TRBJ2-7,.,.,TGTGCCAGCGAAAGCCCCAGGTCCTTATTTGAGCAGTACTTC,CASESPRSLFEQYF